A selection of T cell receptor beta chains follows, all from one sample in a study of T cell changes during pregnancy in multiple sclerosis. TCRdb's table, derived via immunoSEQ multiplex PCR, lists solely in-frame clones and lacks some. This table has fewer than 25,000 clones, 86% appearing once. Sequencing was performed on CD8+ T cells from peripheral blood mononuclear cells, taken in the third trimester of pregnancy. The origin of the receptors is a female donor in good health, enrolled as a control in a pregnancy study. Each CDR3 is given with its conserved first and last residue. D genes are given only for firm matches. Rows may omit the clone size; those that give it use once, few, many or a size class.

j_gene: TRBJ1-6; d_gene: .; abundance: .; v_gene: TRBV9; CDR3nt: TGTGCCAGCACCCCGAAAGAGAGCTCCTATAATTCACCCCTCCACTTT; CDR3aa: CASTPKESSYNSPLHF
j_gene: TRBJ1-5; d_gene: TRBD1; abundance: .; v_gene: TRBV9; CDR3nt: TGTGCCAGCAGCGTCGGGGACAGTAGCAATCAGCCCCAGCATTTT; CDR3aa: CASSVGDSSNQPQHF
j_gene: TRBJ1-5; d_gene: TRBD1; abundance: .; v_gene: TRBV15; CDR3nt: TGTGCCACCAGCACTTACAGGGGCAGCAATCAGCCCCAGCATTTT; CDR3aa: CATSTYRGSNQPQHF
j_gene: TRBJ1-4; d_gene: TRBD1; abundance: .; v_gene: TRBV15; CDR3nt: TGTGCCACCAGCGGGGCGGGACAGCCTAATGAAAAACTGTTTTTT; CDR3aa: CATSGAGQPNEKLFF
j_gene: TRBJ2-1; d_gene: TRBD1; abundance: .; v_gene: TRBV7-2; CDR3nt: TGTGCCAGCAGCTTACCGTCGACAGGGGAAAACAATGAGCAGTTCTTC; CDR3aa: CASSLPSTGENNEQFF
j_gene: TRBJ2-7; d_gene: TRBD1; abundance: .; v_gene: TRBV5-6; CDR3nt: TGTGCCAGCAGCCCTACTACAGGGGGGAGCTCCTACGAGCAGTACTTC; CDR3aa: CASSPTTGGSSYEQYF
j_gene: TRBJ1-2; d_gene: .; abundance: .; v_gene: TRBV4-1; CDR3nt: TGCGCCAGCGGCTCGGACAGAAACTATGGCTACACCTTC; CDR3aa: CASGSDRNYGYTF
j_gene: TRBJ1-2; d_gene: .; abundance: .; v_gene: TRBV9; CDR3nt: TGTGCCAGCGGCGCGGGGGAGTACTATGGCTACACCTTC; CDR3aa: CASGAGEYYGYTF
j_gene: TRBJ1-2; d_gene: TRBD1; abundance: .; v_gene: TRBV29-1; CDR3nt: TGCAGCGTCTACGATACAGGGGGCAACTATGGCTACACCTTC; CDR3aa: CSVYDTGGNYGYTF
j_gene: TRBJ1-1; d_gene: TRBD1; abundance: .; v_gene: TRBV7-3; CDR3nt: TGTGCCAGCAGCCCAGGACAGGTCGCGCCCGAAGCTTTCTTT; CDR3aa: CASSPGQVAPEAFF
j_gene: TRBJ2-6; d_gene: TRBD1; abundance: .; v_gene: TRBV9; CDR3nt: TGTGCCAGCGACAGGGGCTCTGGGGCCAACGTCCTGACTTTC; CDR3aa: CASDRGSGANVLTF
j_gene: TRBJ1-5; d_gene: .; abundance: once; v_gene: TRBV4-3; CDR3nt: TGCGCCAGCAGCCAAGATCTTACAGGGCTCGGCAATCAGCCCCAGCATTTT; CDR3aa: CASSQDLTGLGNQPQHF
j_gene: TRBJ2-1; d_gene: .; abundance: .; v_gene: TRBV21-1; CDR3nt: TGTGCCAGCAGCAAACGAAGACTAGGGAACAATGAGCAGTTCTTC; CDR3aa: CASSKRRLGNNEQFF
j_gene: TRBJ2-5; d_gene: TRBD1; abundance: .; v_gene: TRBV25-1; CDR3nt: TGTGCCAGCAGTGAATCCCGCAGGGGGCAAGAGACCCAGTACTTC; CDR3aa: CASSESRRGQETQYF
j_gene: TRBJ2-3; d_gene: .; abundance: .; v_gene: TRBV18; CDR3nt: TGTGCCAGCTCACGGCCCGGGACACCTAGCACAGATACGCAGTATTTT; CDR3aa: CASSRPGTPSTDTQYF
j_gene: TRBJ2-5; d_gene: TRBD1; abundance: .; v_gene: TRBV10-3; CDR3nt: TGTGCCACACGGACAGGGGGAGAGACCCAGTACTTC; CDR3aa: CATRTGGETQYF
j_gene: TRBJ2-7; d_gene: .; abundance: .; v_gene: TRBV11-2; CDR3nt: TGTGCCAGCAGCGAGACTAGGTCGTGGGAGCAGTACTTC; CDR3aa: CASSETRSWEQYF
j_gene: TRBJ2-5; d_gene: TRBD1; abundance: .; v_gene: TRBV2; CDR3nt: TGTGCCAGCCTACAGGGGGTTAAAGAGACCCAGTACTTC; CDR3aa: CASLQGVKETQYF
j_gene: TRBJ2-1; d_gene: TRBD1; abundance: .; v_gene: TRBV29-1; CDR3nt: TGCAGCGGAAGCCCCGGACAGGGGGGTGAGCAGTTCTTC; CDR3aa: CSGSPGQGGEQFF
j_gene: TRBJ2-1; d_gene: TRBD1; abundance: .; v_gene: TRBV4-2; CDR3nt: TGTGCCAGCAGCCGCGAGGCGGGACAGGGGGCCGATGAGCAGTTCTTC; CDR3aa: CASSREAGQGADEQFF
j_gene: TRBJ2-7; d_gene: .; abundance: .; v_gene: TRBV27; CDR3nt: TGTGCCAGCAGTTTTGGAGGTTCCCAGAGCGAGCAGTACTTC; CDR3aa: CASSFGGSQSEQYF
j_gene: TRBJ1-3; d_gene: .; abundance: .; v_gene: TRBV11-1; CDR3nt: TGTGCCAGCAGCGAAACCAGCGTTTTACCCTCTGGAAACACCATATATTTT; CDR3aa: CASSETSVLPSGNTIYF
j_gene: TRBJ1-2; d_gene: .; abundance: .; v_gene: TRBV13; CDR3nt: TGTGCCAGTACAACAGGGCTGGATGGCTACACCTTC; CDR3aa: CASTTGLDGYTF
j_gene: TRBJ2-7; d_gene: TRBD1; abundance: .; v_gene: TRBV4-1; CDR3nt: TGCGCCAGCAGCCAAGATCAGGGGCAGGGGGACGAGCAGTACTTC; CDR3aa: CASSQDQGQGDEQYF
j_gene: TRBJ1-5; d_gene: .; abundance: .; v_gene: TRBV30; CDR3nt: TGTGCCTGGAGTCTAGACGGCTATCAGCCCCAGCATTTT; CDR3aa: CAWSLDGYQPQHF
j_gene: TRBJ1-1; d_gene: .; abundance: .; v_gene: TRBV28; CDR3nt: TGTGCCAGCAGTTTCCAGGGAGGGTACACTGAAGCTTTCTTT; CDR3aa: CASSFQGGYTEAFF
j_gene: TRBJ2-7; d_gene: .; abundance: few; v_gene: TRBV7-6; CDR3nt: TGTGCCAGCAGCTTAGTTGAGCCCCCCGACGAGCAGTACTTC; CDR3aa: CASSLVEPPDEQYF
j_gene: TRBJ2-3; d_gene: TRBD1; abundance: .; v_gene: TRBV15; CDR3nt: TGTGCCACCAGTAGGGACAGGGGGGGGTCAGATACGCAGTATTTT; CDR3aa: CATSRDRGGSDTQYF
j_gene: TRBJ2-2; d_gene: .; abundance: .; v_gene: TRBV5-6; CDR3nt: TGTGCCAGCAGCCCCAGGGATCCCGGGGAGCTGTTTTTT; CDR3aa: CASSPRDPGELFF
j_gene: TRBJ1-1; d_gene: TRBD1; abundance: .; v_gene: TRBV6-5; CDR3nt: TGTGCCACAACTGGACAGGCGAACACTGAAGCTTTCTTT; CDR3aa: CATTGQANTEAFF
j_gene: TRBJ1-2; d_gene: .; abundance: .; v_gene: TRBV7-9; CDR3nt: TGTGCCAGCAGCTTCGACAGACGATTAAGCGGCTACACCTTC; CDR3aa: CASSFDRRLSGYTF
j_gene: TRBJ1-1; d_gene: .; abundance: .; v_gene: TRBV6-5; CDR3nt: TGTGCCAGCAGTTACACTGCAGGGGAAGCTTTCTTT; CDR3aa: CASSYTAGEAFF
j_gene: TRBJ2-1; d_gene: .; abundance: .; v_gene: TRBV4-3; CDR3nt: TGCGCCAGCAGCCAAGATTGGTTCGAAGAGAGGGGGGGTGGGGAGCAGTTCTTC; CDR3aa: CASSQDWFEERGGGEQFF
j_gene: TRBJ1-5; d_gene: .; abundance: .; v_gene: TRBV5-6; CDR3nt: TGTGCCAGCAGCTTAAACCCCTTAAGACACAGCTCAGGGGCCCAGCCCCAGCATTTT; CDR3aa: CASSLNPLRHSSGAQPQHF
j_gene: TRBJ1-1; d_gene: TRBD1; abundance: .; v_gene: TRBV6-6; CDR3nt: TGTGCCAGCAGTCCGACAGGGCTTACTGAAGCTTTCTTT; CDR3aa: CASSPTGLTEAFF
j_gene: TRBJ1-1; d_gene: .; abundance: .; v_gene: TRBV6-5; CDR3nt: TGTGCCAGCAGGACGGGGAACACTGAAGCTTTCTTT; CDR3aa: CASRTGNTEAFF
j_gene: TRBJ2-1; d_gene: .; abundance: .; v_gene: TRBV11-2; CDR3nt: TGTGCCAGCAGCCCTTGGACAGTTAGTTACAATGAGCAGTTCTTC; CDR3aa: CASSPWTVSYNEQFF
j_gene: TRBJ2-2; d_gene: .; abundance: .; v_gene: TRBV7-9; CDR3nt: TGTGCCAGCAGCTCGGGACTCATCACCGGGGAGCTGTTTTTT; CDR3aa: CASSSGLITGELFF
j_gene: TRBJ1-5; d_gene: .; abundance: .; v_gene: TRBV19; CDR3nt: TGTGCCAGTAGTACGGGAAGTAATCAGCCCCAGCATTTT; CDR3aa: CASSTGSNQPQHF
j_gene: TRBJ2-1; d_gene: .; abundance: .; v_gene: TRBV9; CDR3nt: TGTGCCAGCAGCGCCGACAGCTCCTACAATGAGCAGTTCTTC; CDR3aa: CASSADSSYNEQFF
j_gene: TRBJ2-1; d_gene: TRBD2; abundance: .; v_gene: TRBV9; CDR3nt: TGTGCCAGCAGCGTAGGGACTAGCAATGAGCAGTTCTTC; CDR3aa: CASSVGTSNEQFF
j_gene: TRBJ1-2; d_gene: TRBD1; abundance: few; v_gene: TRBV15; CDR3nt: TGTGCCACCAGGACAGGGGGCGACCCCTATGGCTACACCTTC; CDR3aa: CATRTGGDPYGYTF
j_gene: TRBJ2-3; d_gene: .; abundance: .; v_gene: TRBV28; CDR3nt: TGTGCCAGCAGTCCAACTAGGTACACAGATACGCAGTATTTT; CDR3aa: CASSPTRYTDTQYF
j_gene: TRBJ2-3; d_gene: TRBD2; abundance: .; v_gene: TRBV7-2; CDR3nt: TGTGCCAGCAGCTTAGTTGCTAGCGGGGCAGATACGCAGTATTTT; CDR3aa: CASSLVASGADTQYF
j_gene: TRBJ1-3; d_gene: TRBD1; abundance: .; v_gene: TRBV6-6; CDR3nt: TGTGCCAGCAGTGTGGGACAGCGAAACACCATATATTTT; CDR3aa: CASSVGQRNTIYF
j_gene: TRBJ2-7; d_gene: TRBD1; abundance: .; v_gene: TRBV27; CDR3nt: TGTGCCAGCAGTCCCCGGGACAGGGGTCAGGACGAGCAGTACTTC; CDR3aa: CASSPRDRGQDEQYF
j_gene: TRBJ2-1; d_gene: .; abundance: .; v_gene: TRBV6-4; CDR3nt: TGTGCCAGCAGTGAGAGCGGTTTCGATGAGCAGTTCTTC; CDR3aa: CASSESGFDEQFF